A single count supports the clone carrying this T cell receptor beta chain. These data originate in a study of blood T cell repertoires in COVID-19. Study as a whole: Material from acute and convalescent COVID-19 was sourced from the United States, Italy and Spain. Nucleic acid was either cDNA or gDNA, and it came from T cells, B-cell-depleted T cells, or PBMCs.

Recruits, aged roughly 18 to 100 years, lived in 24 US areas. Membership in each cohort depended on participant-reported clinical history. From germline, CDR1 is SGHRS and CDR2 YFSETQ. V was shortened by 3 bases and J by 8 bases, with 15 bases between the two germline ends. CDR3 length: 15 residues. Assay used: immunoSEQ multiplex PCR; TCRdb lists only in-frame clones, some missing. Of approximately 300,000 clones in the sample, 90% to 95% were seen once. The sample consisted of PBMCs or T cells enriched from blood (not recorded which). The chain employs TRBV5-1 and TRBJ1-6; D might be TRBD1 (6 bases). This TCR was recovered from a woman in her 30s who had been exposed to COVID-19. CDR3: CASSWEGGKYSPLHF. DNA of the CDR3: TGCGCCAGCAGCTGGGAGGGGGGGAAGTATTCACCCCTCCACTTT.